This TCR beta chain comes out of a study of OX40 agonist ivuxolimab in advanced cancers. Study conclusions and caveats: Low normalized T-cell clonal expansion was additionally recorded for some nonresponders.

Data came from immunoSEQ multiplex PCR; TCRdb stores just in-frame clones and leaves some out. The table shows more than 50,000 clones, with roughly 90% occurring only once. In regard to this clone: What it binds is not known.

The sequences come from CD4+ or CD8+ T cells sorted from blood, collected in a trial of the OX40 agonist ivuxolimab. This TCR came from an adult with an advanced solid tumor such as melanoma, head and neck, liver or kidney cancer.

This CDR3 reads CSAYLDNGYTF. The CDR3, as DNA: TGCAGTGCTTACCTCGACAATGGCTACACCTTC. The chain combines TRBV20-1 with TRBJ1-2, with D uncertain. V was trimmed by 5 bases and J by 6 bases, leaving 10 bases between them. The CDR3 length is 11 residues. Germline assignment: CDR1 DFQATT and CDR2 SNEGSKA (reference sequence).